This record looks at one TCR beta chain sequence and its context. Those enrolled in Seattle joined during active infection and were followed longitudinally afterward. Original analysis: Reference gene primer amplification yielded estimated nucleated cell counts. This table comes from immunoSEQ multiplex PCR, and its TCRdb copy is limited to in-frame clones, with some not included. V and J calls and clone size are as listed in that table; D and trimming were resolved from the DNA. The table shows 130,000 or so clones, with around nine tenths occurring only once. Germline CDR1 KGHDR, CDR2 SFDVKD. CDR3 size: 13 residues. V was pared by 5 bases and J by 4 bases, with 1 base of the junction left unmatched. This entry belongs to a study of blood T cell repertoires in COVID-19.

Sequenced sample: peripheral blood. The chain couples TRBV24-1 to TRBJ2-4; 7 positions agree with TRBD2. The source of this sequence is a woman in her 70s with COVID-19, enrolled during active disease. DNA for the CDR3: TGTGCCACCAGTGCAGCGGGAAAAAACATTCAGTACTTC. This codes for CATSAAGKNIQYF.